The entry that follows covers one T cell receptor (beta chain) sequence. Germline CDR1 is SGHRS and CDR2 is YFSETQ. V trimming: 6 bases; J trimming: 5 bases; junction bases outside the gene matches: 8. This CDR3 comprises 14 residues. This entry belongs to a study of CD8 T cells in Susac syndrome. RNA was extracted with the RNeasy kit, and a quantity of 0.5 to 1 ug was reverse transcribed using random hexamers. Using its own MiXCR run on the immunoSEQ multiplex PCR reads, TCRdb lists one record per CDR3 protein. The profile shows around 190,000 distinct CDR3 sequences, roughly 94% of them singletons. The sequenced sample was CD4+ T cells from PBMCs. The chain couples TRBV5-1 to TRBJ2-1; 7 bases are a match to TRBD2. This TCR was recovered from a human donor in good health. This CDR3 reads CASKEGLADNEQFF. The CDR3 bases are TGCGCCAGCAAGGAGGGGCTAGCGGACAATGAGCAGTTCTTC.